Shown below are 21 T cell receptor beta chains from a single sample sequenced in a study of cytomegalovirus exposure and HLA in healthy donors. The PCR contained 60 Vbeta and 13 Jbeta primers. Clones were read by immunoSEQ multiplex PCR, and TCRdb kept only the in-frame ones, dropping some. The sample holds 110,000 to 150,000 clones, over 65% seen once. The material sequenced was PBMCs. These receptors all come from a woman aged 30 to 39 in good health and CMV-seronegative.

J is TRBJ2-1 and V is TRBV7-2, with D unresolved. The CDR3 is 13 residues long. Trimming removed 0 bases from V and 10 bases from J, with 10 bases in between. Germline lookup yields CDR1 SGHTA and CDR2 FQGNSA. Here the CDR3 DNA reads TGTGCCAGCAGCTTAGCAGCGCGCTGGGAGCAGTTCTTC. Its translation: CASSLAARWEQFF.

This sequence joins TRBV7-9 and TRBJ2-1; TRBD1 agrees at 7 bases. Trimming removed 2 bases from V and 4 bases from J; junction bases left unmatched: 8. CDR3 length: 16 amino acids. Germline lookup yields CDR1 SEHNR and CDR2 FQNEAQ (reference sequence). CDR3 sequence reads: CASSLPVGTDYNEQFF. The CDR3, as DNA: TGTGCCAGCAGCTTACCCGTAGGGACAGATTACAATGAGCAGTTCTTC.

This chain links TRBV5-6 with TRBJ2-7; 10 positions match TRBD2. V gave up 6 bases and J gave up 4 bases; unmatched junction bases: 16. CDR3 length equals 17 residues. Germline V gene sequence: CDR1 SGHDT, CDR2 YYEEEE. Here the CDR3 DNA reads TGTGCCAGCACCCCGGGGCCTAGCGGGAGAAGGCGGTACGAGCAGTACTTC. Amino acid sequence: CASTPGPSGRRRYEQYF. The full variable domain, in which reference TRBV5-6 and TRBJ2-7 provide the parts outside the CDR3, is DAGVTQSPTHLIKTRGQQVTLRCSPKSGHDTVSWYQQALGQGPQFIFQYYEEEERQRGNFPDRFSGHQFPNYSSELNVNALLLGDSALYLCASTPGPSGRRRYEQYFGPGTRLTVT.

The table lists this clone with a count of one. The V gene is TRBV18, the J gene TRBJ2-2, with TRBD2 identical over 11 bases. The CDR3 runs 17 residues. The germline V gene encodes CDR1 KGHSH and CDR2 LQKENI. The V segment lost 5 bases and the J segment 1 base; nucleotides outside the gene matches: 6. As DNA, the CDR3 is TGTGCCAGCTCAATTACCGGGACTAGCGGGAACACCGGGGAGCTGTTTTTT. Translated, it gives CASSITGTSGNTGELFF.

The CDR3, as DNA: TGTGCCAGCAGTGACAGGGGTATAGATACGCAGTATTTT. Residues: CASSDRGIDTQYF. The chain combines TRBV2 with TRBJ2-3; possibly TRBD1 for D (6 bases). V lost 3 bases and J 5 bases, leaving 9 bases between the germline ends. The length of the CDR3 is 13 residues. In germline, CDR1 is SNHLY, CDR2 FYNNEI.

The genes are TRBV6-5 and TRBJ2-7, with 7 bases matching TRBD1. Trimming cost V 6 bases and J 6 bases; bases outside gene matches: 14. The CDR3 sequence is 15 residues long. Germline V gene lookup returns CDR1 MNHEY and CDR2 SVGAGI. CDR3 nucleotide sequence: TGTGCCAGCAGCCGTGACAGGGATCCCCTCCCCGAGCAGTACGTC. As protein: CASSRDRDPLPEQYV.

This chain uses TRBV7-3 with TRBJ2-1, with a possible D match to TRBD2 (5 bases). Germline assignment: CDR1 SGHTA and CDR2 FQGTGA. The V and J ends lost 0 bases and 7 bases respectively, with 25 bases between them. This CDR3 contains 19 residues. CDR3 sequence reads: CASSLTLGSLYLPINEQFF. CDR3 nucleotides: TGTGCCAGCAGCTTAACACTAGGGTCTCTCTATTTGCCGATAAATGAGCAGTTCTTC. Drawing the rest from reference TRBV7-3 and TRBJ2-1, the complete variable domain is GAGVSQTPSNKVTEKGKYVELRCDPISGHTALYWYRQSLGQGPEFLIYFQGTGAADDSGLPNDRFFAVRPEGSVSTLKIQRTERGDSAVYLCASSLTLGSLYLPINEQFFGPGTRLTVL.

The J gene is TRBJ1-1, the V gene TRBV7-9, with 11 bases matching TRBD1. V lost 5 bases and J lost 3; bases outside the gene matches: 8. The CDR3 totals 16 residues. Germline V gene sequence: CDR1 SEHNR, CDR2 FQNEAQ (reference sequence). CDR3: CASSVRRTGGDTEAFF. The CDR3 DNA is TGTGCCAGCAGCGTCCGGCGGACAGGGGGCGACACTGAAGCTTTCTTT. Complete variable domain (other parts from reference TRBV7-9 and TRBJ1-1): DTGVSQNPRHKITKRGQNVTFRCDPISEHNRLYWYRQTLGQGPEFLTYFQNEAQLEKSRLLSDRFSAERPKGSFSTLEIQRTEQGDSAMYLCASSVRRTGGDTEAFFGQGTRLTVV.

This clone has a single count. The chain uses TRBV25-1 and TRBJ2-1; weak D call: TRBD2 (7 bases). The CDR3 is 15 residues long. V dropped 1 base and J dropped 5 bases, with 12 bases sitting between them. CDR1 MGHDK and CDR2 SYGVNS come from the germline V gene. The CDR3 DNA follows: TGTGCCAGCAGTGAATCTGAGGGGGGGCACAATGAGCAGTTCTTC. Translation gives CASSESEGGHNEQFF.

This chain links TRBV30 with TRBJ2-2, with TRBD2 as a possible D gene (6 bases). Trimming stripped 1 base from V and 0 bases from J, with 6 bases between. From germline, CDR1 is GTSNPN and CDR2 SVGIG (reference sequence). This CDR3 has 14 amino acids. This CDR3 is CAWSAGANTGELFF. The CDR3 nucleotides read TGTGCCTGGAGTGCGGGAGCGAACACCGGGGAGCTGTTTTTT.

The V and J genes are TRBV5-1 and TRBJ1-3, with D maybe TRBD1 (6 bases). V was pared by 1 base and J by 0 bases, with 14 bases between. CDR3 size: 17 residues. In germline, CDR1 is SGHRS, CDR2 YFSETQ. This CDR3 is CASSLQPGTSSGNTIYF. The CDR3 DNA follows: TGCGCCAGCAGCTTGCAGCCAGGGACATCCTCTGGAAACACCATATATTTT.

This clone was counted once. This chain links TRBV6-1 with TRBJ1-6, with D possibly matching TRBD1 (5 bases). CDR3 length: 18 amino acids. The V gene lost 1 base and the J gene lost 10 bases, with 23 bases spanning the gap. From germline, CDR1 is MNHNS and CDR2 SASEGT. In DNA, the CDR3 is TGTGCCAGCAGTGAAGATGGGGAAACAGGAAAGGGAAAATCACCCCTCCACTTT. It codes for CASSEDGETGKGKSPLHF.

The CDR3 region has the DNA TGTGCCAGTAGGGGGACAGGAGCGTACAATGAGCAGTTCTTC. The encoded protein is CASRGTGAYNEQFF. The rearrangement joins TRBV19 to TRBJ2-1; TRBD1 matches 8 bases. Germline trimming cut 6 bases from V and 4 bases from J; bases unmatched to any gene: 5. The CDR3 runs to 14 residues. Per the germline V gene, CDR1 is LNHDA and CDR2 is SQIVND (reference sequence).

The table lists this clone with a count of one. This chain links TRBV6-5 with TRBJ2-5, with 8 bases aligning to TRBD1. Germline lookup yields CDR1 MNHEY and CDR2 SVGAGI. V dropped 0 bases and J dropped 5; count of bases not matched to a gene: 8. This CDR3 spans 16 amino acids. The CDR3, as DNA: TGTGCCAGCAGTTACTCCCGGACAGGGCAAGGGGAGACCCAGTACTTC. Amino acids: CASSYSRTGQGETQYF.

This clone was observed a handful of times. The chain combines TRBV7-9 with TRBJ2-1; 9 bases are a match to TRBD2. Germline-derived CDR1 and CDR2 are SEHNR and FQNEAQ (reference sequence). The junction had 2 bases not matched to a gene; V was cut back by 0 bases and J by 14 bases. The CDR3 contains 12 residues. The CDR3 reads CASSLASGSKFF. CDR3 DNA sequence: TGTGCCAGCAGCTTAGCTAGCGGGAGTAAGTTCTTC.

This clone has more than one count but fewer than ten. V gene TRBV9 combines with J gene TRBJ2-5; a weak D match, TRBD2 (6 bases). CDR3 length equals 15 residues. Trimming took off 0 bases at V and 2 bases at J, with 11 bases between the two ends. From germline, CDR1 is SGDLS and CDR2 YYNGEE. CDR3 sequence reads: CASSVGGAGQETQYF. The DNA of the CDR3 is TGTGCCAGCAGCGTAGGCGGGGCAGGGCAAGAGACCCAGTACTTC.

This clone turned up a few times. DNA for the CDR3: TGTGCCAGCAGTCAGCGCGGACAGGGTTATTCACCCCTCCACTTT. Its protein is CASSQRGQGYSPLHF. The gene calls are TRBV6-5 and TRBJ1-6, with 8 positions matching TRBD1. V lost 5 bases, J lost 8 bases, and 8 bases stayed unmatched. The CDR3 has 15 residues. CDR1 MNHEY and CDR2 SVGAGI come from the germline V gene.

This clone was observed a few times. The chain couples TRBV6-6 to TRBJ2-1, with D maybe TRBD2 (6 bases). Germline lookup yields CDR1 MNHNY and CDR2 SVGAGI (reference sequence). V lost 0 bases and J 4 bases, leaving 7 bases between the germline ends. The CDR3 is 14 amino acids. For the CDR3, the DNA is TGTGCCAGCAGTTACTCGGCGGGGTACAATGAGCAGTTCTTC. It is translated as CASSYSAGYNEQFF.

The rearrangement links TRBV28 to TRBJ2-7; no definite D call. This CDR3 comprises 15 residues. Deletions cut 1 base from V and 0 bases from J, with 10 bases between. Per the germline V gene, CDR1 is MDHEN and CDR2 is SYDVKM. The CDR3 nucleotides read TGTGCCAGCAGTTTATTTGCGAAGAGCTCCTACGAGCAGTACTTC. It translates to CASSLFAKSSYEQYF.

The chain is built from TRBV7-9 and TRBJ1-2; the D is unclear. Germline V gene data show CDR1 as SEHNR and CDR2 as FQNEAQ (reference sequence). CDR3 length: 17 residues. Trimming took 6 bases from V and 0 from J, leaving 20 bases between them. The CDR3 loop is CASSPPTQTQANYGYTF. CDR3 sequence (DNA): TGTGCCAGCAGTCCTCCCACGCAGACTCAAGCTAACTATGGCTACACCTTC.

The chain recombines TRBV25-1 with TRBJ1-1; weak D call: TRBD1 (5 bases). Per germline, CDR1 MGHDK and CDR2 SYGVNS. The CDR3 length is 15 residues. Trimming removed 1 base from V and 1 base from J, with 10 bases in between. The CDR3 sequence is CASSESGDSNTEAFF. The DNA for the CDR3 is TGTGCCAGCAGTGAATCTGGGGACTCGAACACTGAAGCTTTCTTT.